This entry concerns a single TCR beta chain. Its antigen remains unidentified. No base qualities exist here, and no much larger clone lies one base off it. The library was generated by the immunoSEQ multiplex PCR assay. A mixture of 60 forward primers for TCR Vbeta segments and 13 reverse primers for TCR Jbeta segments was used in the multiplex PCR. Amplification of the CDR3 region of rearranged TCR beta genes was performed with a multiplex PCR assay on genomic DNA. On the Illumina HiSeq System, the amplified TCR beta libraries were sequenced as 87-base-pair reads. Per the original workflow: A later analysis tallied around 82 million unique TCR beta chains across the 600 to 700 repertoires, and around 9.9 million of those chains were shared by two or more donors. Raw reads were error-corrected and collapsed into unique sequences with a nearest-neighbor algorithm that merged closely related sequences to remove PCR and sequencing errors. CDR3 sequences were aligned to IMGT reference sequences to assign V, D and J gene segments. For a sequence to be retained, at least a six-nucleotide match to both a V gene segment and a J gene segment was required. A rearrangement counted as productive if the CDR3 had no stop codons and remained in frame with V and J, and every other rearrangement counted as non-productive. Following IMGT convention, CDR3 was defined as the stretch from the second conserved V-encoded cysteine up to the conserved J-encoded phenylalanine. Sequences without an unambiguous match to a single V gene segment were excluded from the earlier analysis of approximately 600 of the donors. In an earlier analysis of around 590 of the donors, a V segment was called functional when productive rearrangements were above 56.7%, and segregating when the standard deviation between donors exceeded 5%. To diagnose cytomegalovirus status from the catalog of TCR beta chain sequences, a statistical classification framework was built. A later analysis assigned V and J genes by comparing TCR nucleotide sequences with IMGT/GENE-DB human TR gene sequences. Using the TCRdist pipeline, a later analysis assigned CDR3 sequences along with most-parsimonious VDJ recombination scenarios. A later analysis defined each TCR beta chain by its CDR3 amino acid sequence plus V-gene family, and excluded reads lacking a unique V-gene family. In a later analysis, 450 to 600 highly shared, low-generation-probability nucleotide sequences were removed to address suspected cross-contamination and a sequencing artifact. In a later analysis, a clonal expansion index for each public chain was calculated from normalized within-repertoire ranks of inferred template counts. In a later analysis, generation probabilities were computed using a VDJ recombination model fitted to out-of-frame rearrangements, and the results were checked against IGoR. In a later analysis, hypergeometric tests were used to score TCR-TCR, TCR-HLA and TCR-CMV co-occurrence, with a repertoire-size bias correction applied to TCR pairs. In a later analysis, false discovery rates were estimated by permuting HLA or CMV assignments 20 times. In a later analysis, co-occurring TCRs were grouped with DBSCAN, and TCRdist sequence similarity was added when clustering was performed within HLA-allele-positive subsets. Repertoires with fewer than 30,000 or more than 120,000 public chains were left out of co-occurrence clustering, as were a handful of repertoires with anomalous nucleotide sharing. TCRdb re-hosts the immuneACCESS table, in-frame sequences only. Its copies lack some clones; in the studies checked, an unresolved V gene accounts for under half of them, and the cause for the rest is not known. V and J calls and clone size are given by that table; D and trimming were obtained from the DNA. This sample lists under 200,000 clones; roughly 80% were detected once. The ten largest clones take up around 8% of the sample.

This record comes from a study of cytomegalovirus exposure and HLA in healthy donors (dated by TCRdb to about 2017). About the full investigation: An earlier analysis of some 500 of the donors reported approximately 290 Gb of sequence data and 100 million to 130 million unique TCR beta sequences from around 200 million T cells. The number of donors typed differed by locus, with 629-630 for A, B, C, DRB1 and DQB1, roughly 520 for DQA1, 600 to 610 for DPA1, and some 440 for DPB1. A later analysis re-examined previously published TCR beta repertoires from several hundred donors and added high-resolution HLA genotyping to investigate patterns of TCR occurrence. The later analysis used no new phenotypic data to find candidate immune exposures, relying instead on TCR beta sequences and their occurrence across donors. To predict cytomegalovirus infection status, the study combined high-throughput TCR immunosequencing, statistical association of individual TCRs with disease status, and machine learning. Both class I and class II loci were covered by HLA typing, at four-digit resolution. A later genetic analysis took genome-wide SNP genotypes for about three fifths of the roughly 700 donors and used that subset as a discovery cohort. About 310 gigabases of sequencing data and approximately 93 million unique TCR sequences were included in an early release covering about 620 HLA-typed donors. The aim of the study was to test whether cataloging public T cell receptors could identify signatures of past pathogen exposure. The genetic ancestry cluster associated with self-reported Caucasian donors included about four fifths of the roughly 400 genotyped donors. Along with the approximately 700-subject first cohort, a separate validation cohort of about 110 different subjects was used. All discovery cohort repertoires had been generated using a single sequencing platform. Among 398 genotyped donors of the cohort, an average of around 250,000 unique TCR beta nucleotide sequences was sequenced per donor, of which about 19% were non-productive. An earlier analysis of fewer than 700 of the donors applied high-throughput TCR beta sequencing to assess whether each TCR beta V gene segment acted as functional or pseudogenic. The T cell repertoires of several hundred subjects were profiled by immunosequencing and related to cytomegalovirus serostatus. Alongside the repertoire data, information on donor age, sex, ethnicity and CMV serostatus was compiled. Because of strong linkage in the cohort, five DR-DQ haplotypes were treated as single units for association and clustering.

Based on the germline V gene, the CDR1 and CDR2 sequences are MGHDK and SYGVNS. Counted from cysteine to phenylalanine, this CDR3 has 15 amino acids. The DNA shown is the 45-base CDR3, in frame from base 1. The V end loses 1 base and the J end loses 3 bases, and a stretch of 12 bases separates them. Here is what the overall study found, with its caveats: The classifier was reported to diagnose cytomegalovirus status with high specificity and sensitivity in both the original and validation cohorts. Correlated functional status among segregating V segments might be attributable to linkage disequilibrium, but an unknown experimental factor could not be ruled out. The earlier analysis of around 600 of the donors excluded 15 to 20 rarely observed V segments, including chromosome 9 orphons, because counts were too low. According to a later analysis, most CMV-associated TCR beta chains appeared to be HLA-restricted, and the HLA associations seemed to be driven largely by CMV exposure. An association between a missense DCLRE1C variant and V-gene and J-gene trimming of TCR beta chains was found in a later genetic analysis and replicated in an independent cohort. Compared with the approximately 710-donor mean, donors in an Asian-associated ancestry cluster had fewer N-insertions in productive TCRs, according to a later genetic analysis. In a later analysis, some 17,000 TCR beta sequences were associated with specific HLA alleles at a false discovery rate of 0.05. It was suggested by the authors that the approach could potentially be generalized to other disease states and immunological phenotypes. In vitro tests confirmed that three of the cytomegalovirus-associated TCR beta chains recognize cytomegalovirus antigens. According to a later analysis, TCR association rates differed among HLA loci, with DRB1 alleles showing the most associated TCRs and HLA-C alleles showing the fewest. The presence/absence analyses assumed that sequencing depth was roughly uniform across donors, and that assumption may not be true. Compared with equally common non-associated chains, HLA-associated TCR beta chains in a later analysis were more clonally expanded and had lower generation probabilities. For the cohort, immune exposure information was limited to CMV serostatus. Most TCR sequences were observed very rarely across donors, whereas some public TCRs were present in many individuals. A group of highly shared sequence variants was considered likely to be a technical artifact of the sequencing pipeline. When HLA alleles, especially DR and DQ, strongly co-occurred, TCR associations were difficult to assign to individual alleles. In a later analysis, several top co-occurrence clusters were reported to appear linked to parvovirus B19, influenza, CMV and Epstein-Barr virus. This cohort had only TCR beta chains sequenced, and the lack of alpha or paired-chain data limited which features could be detected. The study gave a list of more than 150 TCR beta chains associated with cytomegalovirus. Some IMGT-functional V segments, including TRBV6-2 and TRBV6-3, could not be told apart with the 87-base-pair reads, so those segments were excluded. Because HLA typing was missing for some donors at each locus, association tests included only the typed subset. A further reported finding was that TCR beta sequences accurately predicted the HLA-A and HLA-B alleles for most subjects in the first cohort. An earlier analysis of 587 of the donors showed that most TCR beta V segments appeared in productive rearrangements either about 87% or about 30% of the time, which broadly matched IMGT annotations.

The cohort comprised around 690 healthy bone marrow donors. All cohort members were sampled while nominally healthy, although unrecorded immune exposures were likely present. The donor tested CMV seropositive, placing the donor among the 289 seropositive members of the cohort. Each donor provided a peripheral blood sample, and peripheral blood mononuclear cells were used for TCR beta sequencing. The Qiagen DNeasy Blood Extraction Kit was used to extract genomic DNA from the blood cell samples. Sequencing was done on a sample of PBMCs. This sequence was found in a woman aged 40 to 50 in good health and CMV-seropositive. Here the chain combines TRBV25-1 and TRBJ1-1; tentative D gene TRBD1, with 6 bases matching. The bases are TGTGCCAGCAGTGAATTGAAGAACAGGGACACTGAAGCTTTCTTT. Translated, this gives CASSELKNRDTEAFF.